This T cell receptor (beta chain) was identified during a study of CD8 T cells in Susac syndrome. After extraction with the RNeasy kit, roughly 0.5 to 1 ug of the RNA was reverse transcribed using random hexamers. TCRdb used MiXCR to reprocess the immunoSEQ multiplex PCR reads, holding one entry per CDR3 protein. The table lists some 210,000 distinct CDR3 sequences, 94% of them singletons. The sequence derives from a human donor with Susac syndrome. Material: CD4+ T cells from PBMCs.

The CDR3 sequence is CASSLEGGLNTEAFF. Here the CDR3 DNA reads TGCGCCAGCAGCTTGGAGGGGGGCCTGAACACTGAAGCTTTCTTT. The chain has TRBV5-1 and TRBJ1-1; a possible D gene is TRBD1 (6 bases). Germline CDR1 is SGHRS and CDR2 is YFSETQ. CDR3 size: 15 residues. V dropped 0 bases and J dropped 0 bases, with 9 bases sitting between them. Complete variable domain (other parts from reference TRBV5-1 and TRBJ1-1): KAGVTQTPRYLIKTRGQQVTLSCSPISGHRSVSWYQQTPGQGLQFLFEYFSETQRNKGNFPGRFSGRQFSNSRSEMNVSTLELGDSALYLCASSLEGGLNTEAFFGQGTRLTVV.